This is a list of T cell receptor beta chains from one sample in a study of cytomegalovirus exposure and HLA in healthy donors. Assay: immunoSEQ multiplex PCR; the TCRdb copy retains only in-frame clones and omits some. The repertoire table contains roughly 30,000 clones. Material for sequencing was PBMCs. These receptors all stem from a woman aged 40 to 50 in good health and CMV-seropositive. CDR3s leave out the opening cysteine and the closing phenylalanine or tryptophan.

CDR3,J,V
ASSRLQGIDNYGYT,TRBJ1-2,TRBV4-1
ASSQAHSGSSYEQY,TRBJ2-7,TRBV4-2
ASSFVSGSDTQY,TRBJ2-3,TRBV28
ASSRPGTSGL,TRBJ2-7,TRBV28
ASSIAGMPYEQY,TRBJ2-7,TRBV19
ASLAAHSDNEQF,TRBJ2-1,TRBV10-1
AISPQGENQPQH,TRBJ1-5,TRBV10-3
ASSVVGSRVETQY,TRBJ2-5,TRBV9
ASSHREGEREQY,TRBJ2-7,TRBV7-2
ASKKDTNTEAF,TRBJ1-1,TRBV5-1
ASSFALANEQY,TRBJ2-7,TRBV7-2
ASKQGFNQPQH,TRBJ1-5,TRBV6-5
SVRGASGSSYNEQF,TRBJ2-1,TRBV29-1
ASSLDHSSYEQY,TRBJ2-7,TRBV11-3
ASGRDRGDEQY,TRBJ2-7,TRBV6-5
ASSKEGLAGNTIY,TRBJ1-3,TRBV19
ASSVGGSGYNEQF,TRBJ2-1,TRBV9
SVVPSDNEQF,TRBJ2-1,TRBV29-1
ASSATNRDEAF,TRBJ1-1,TRBV7-9
ASSRGRNYGYT,TRBJ1-2,TRBV4-3
ASSQEWKEEIYT,TRBJ1-2,TRBV4-2
ASSVDGTGQSYEQY,TRBJ2-7,TRBV9
SVGGTAYGYT,TRBJ1-2,TRBV29-1
ASREGTGLMATEAF,TRBJ1-1,TRBV28
ASTGRGSYEQY,TRBJ2-7,TRBV6-1
ASSLGSAGGIYEQY,TRBJ2-7,TRBV7-2
ASSFRGSNQPQH,TRBJ1-5,TRBV5-4
ASSPRGISSYNEQF,TRBJ2-1,TRBV5-6
ASSSGGSYEQY,TRBJ2-7,TRBV7-6
AWRTGWGTEAF,TRBJ1-1,TRBV30
ASSPGLAAGEQF,TRBJ2-1,TRBV18
SANGGTEAF,TRBJ1-1,TRBV29-1
ASSQVVGVLANEQF,TRBJ2-1,TRBV4-3
ASAGLAGVDTQY,TRBJ2-3,TRBV18
ASSMTQGYEQY,TRBJ2-7,TRBV19
ASSRGQSNQPQH,TRBJ1-5,TRBV25-1
ASRLAYPGPVVEQY,TRBJ2-7,TRBV12-2
ASSTGQLNTEAF,TRBJ1-1,TRBV19
ATSRPGQGVDEQF,TRBJ2-1,TRBV15
ASSLWQGLGDTQY,TRBJ2-3,TRBV11-2
ASTPSARSYGYT,TRBJ1-2,TRBV19